Following are 15 T cell receptor beta chains from one sample sequenced in a study of OX40 agonist ivuxolimab in advanced cancers. The receptor library was made with the immunoSEQ multiplex PCR assay. Imported from immuneACCESS, the table was reduced by TCRdb to in-frame sequences with V and J called. These copies leave out some clones; in studies compared against another copy, an unresolved V gene accounts for under half, and the cause of the remainder is not known. The sample records 70,000 to 90,000 clones, approximately 92% of which are singletons. The ten most abundant clones make up over 9.5% of the sample. The source was CD4+ or CD8+ T cells sorted from blood, collected in a trial of the OX40 agonist ivuxolimab. These receptor sequences come from an adult with an advanced solid tumor such as melanoma, head and neck, liver or kidney cancer.

This clone was seen a single time. V and J are TRBV19 and TRBJ1-4; 8 bases are shared with TRBD1. Germline trimming cut 6 bases from V and 0 bases from J; bases unmatched to any gene: 6. CDR3 length equals 16 residues. The germline gives CDR1 LNHDA, CDR2 SQIVND (reference sequence). CDR3 nucleotide sequence: TGTGCCAGTAGGGACAGGGCAAGGGCAACTAATGAAAAACTGTTTTTT. This encodes CASRDRARATNEKLFF.

CDR3 sequence: CASSTPGRGGGNIQYF. The CDR3 DNA reads TGTGCCAGTAGTACCCCTGGGCGGGGGGGCGGAAACATTCAGTACTTC. V and J are TRBV19 and TRBJ2-4; 9 bases match TRBD2. The CDR3 length is 16 residues. After removal of 4 bases from V and 6 bases from J, the junction contained 10 bases not matched to a gene. CDR1 and CDR2 (germline): LNHDA, SQIVND (reference sequence). Full variable domain (rest looked up from reference TRBV19 and TRBJ2-4): DGGITQSPKYLFRKEGQNVTLSCEQNLNHDAMYWYRQDPGQGLRLIYYSQIVNDFQKGDIAEGYSVSREKKESFPLTVTSAQKNPTAFYLCASSTPGRGGGNIQYFGAGTRLSVL.

Here the CDR3 reads CASSSRGGQDSPLHF. Here the CDR3 DNA reads TGTGCCAGCAGCTCCCGCGGGGGGCAGGATTCACCCCTCCACTTT. The chain employs TRBV4-2 and TRBJ1-6, with a weak D call TRBD1 (6 bases). The CDR3 length is 15 residues. CDR1 and CDR2 from the germline V gene are LGHNA and YNFKEQ. V lost 5 bases, J lost 8 bases, and 16 bases lay in between.

CDR3 sequence: CASSQDEQVEARRCGYTF. The CDR3 region has the DNA TGTGCCAGCAGCCAAGATGAACAGGTCGAAGCCCGGAGATGTGGCTACACCTTC. This rearrangement joins TRBV14 to TRBJ1-2; D possibly corresponds to TRBD1 (5 bases). With 0 bases removed from V and 7 bases from J, the gap between germline ends came to 24 bases. This CDR3 is built from 18 residues. The V gene's germline CDR1 is SGHDN and CDR2 FVKESK.

The chain uses TRBV28 and TRBJ2-4, with D uncertain. Looked up from germline, CDR1 is MDHEN and CDR2 is SYDVKM. The ends were cut back, 8 bases at V and 0 bases at J, with 11 bases in the middle. The CDR3 runs to 14 residues. The CDR3 sequence: CASHGRSAKNIQYF. The CDR3 DNA sequence: TGTGCCAGCCACGGTCGCTCAGCCAAAAACATTCAGTACTTC.

This chain uses TRBV4-1 with TRBJ2-2; TRBD1 aligns across 7 bases. Trimming took 4 bases from V and 0 from J; bases not matched to a gene: 5. CDR1 is MGHRA and CDR2 is YSYEKL in the germline V gene. CDR3 size: 16 residues. The CDR3 sequence: CASSLRQGSNTGELFF. CDR3 bases: TGCGCCAGCAGCCTTCGACAGGGATCGAACACCGGGGAGCTGTTTTTT.

The V call is TRBV4-1, the J call TRBJ2-7, with D possibly being TRBD1 or TRBD2 (5 bases each). V was shortened by 3 bases and J by 2 bases, with 11 bases between the two germline ends. Germline CDR1 and CDR2: MGHRA and YSYEKL. CDR3 size: 14 residues. In DNA, the CDR3 is TGCGCCAGCAGCCACGCCGGGGCCCCCTACGAGCAGTACTTC. Translation gives CASSHAGAPYEQYF.

This rearrangement joins TRBV6-6 to TRBJ2-3; D perhaps matches TRBD1 (5 bases). This CDR3 region has 14 residues. Germline V lookup: CDR1 MNHNY, CDR2 SVGAGI (reference sequence). The V gene lost 2 bases and the J gene lost 4 bases, with 10 bases spanning the gap. The CDR3 reads CASSYMGPPDTQYF. CDR3 DNA sequence: TGTGCCAGCAGTTACATGGGGCCCCCAGATACGCAGTATTTT.

This clone was picked up one time. The V and J genes are TRBV4-1 and TRBJ1-2, with D uncertain. This CDR3 has 15 amino acids. Trimming stripped 4 bases from V and 4 bases from J, with 16 bases between. The germline V gene encodes CDR1 MGHRA and CDR2 YSYEKL. The CDR3 protein is CASSPRIPFLYGYTF. In DNA form, the CDR3 reads TGCGCCAGCAGCCCGCGGATCCCGTTCCTCTATGGCTACACCTTC.

The chain carries TRBV5-1 and TRBJ2-3; 7 positions agree with TRBD2. CDR3 size: 17 residues. V dropped 0 bases and J dropped 3; count of bases not matched to a gene: 10. The V gene's germline CDR1 is SGHRS and CDR2 YFSETQ. CDR3 sequence: CASSLAYVTSTTDTQYF. CDR3 bases: TGCGCCAGCAGCTTGGCCTACGTGACTAGCACAACAGATACGCAGTATTTT.

The count of this clone is one. The CDR3 DNA follows: TGCGCCAGCAGCACGACTAGCGGGTCTTACGAGCAGTACTTC. It codes for CASSTTSGSYEQYF. This chain links TRBV5-1 with TRBJ2-7; 10 bases match TRBD2. Trimming at V came to 4 bases and at J to 4 bases, leaving 5 bases not matched to a gene. Looked up from germline, CDR1 is SGHRS and CDR2 is YFSETQ. The CDR3 is 14 amino acids.

The chain combines TRBV7-9 with TRBJ2-7; D is unresolved. CDR3 length: 12 residues. Per germline, CDR1 SEHNR and CDR2 FQNEAQ (reference sequence). V was clipped by 7 bases and J by 2 bases, with 9 bases between them. The CDR3 nucleotides are TGTGCCAGCACTGGAGATCCCTACGAGCAGTACTTC. Translation gives CASTGDPYEQYF.

The chain carries TRBV29-1 and TRBJ2-3, with unresolved D. The V and J ends lost 6 bases and 0 bases respectively, with 10 bases between them. Germline assignment: CDR1 SQVTM and CDR2 ANQGSEA. CDR3 length: 13 amino acids. CDR3 sequence: CSVMKSSTDTQYF. The CDR3 DNA reads as TGCAGCGTGATGAAATCTAGCACAGATACGCAGTATTTT.

This clone was counted a single time. The chain has TRBV28 and TRBJ1-2, with 11 bases fitting TRBD1. This CDR3 has 15 amino acids. J was trimmed by 2 bases and V by 6 bases; bases with no gene match: 5. Germline lookup yields CDR1 MDHEN and CDR2 SYDVKM. CDR3 bases: TGTGCCAGCAGCCCGGACAGGGGGCCGAACTATGGCTACACCTTC. It specifies CASSPDRGPNYGYTF.

The V and J genes are TRBV5-4 and TRBJ1-2, with D tentatively TRBD1 (5 bases). The CDR3 has 13 amino acids. V was shortened by 5 bases and J by 1 base, with 9 bases between the two germline ends. CDR1 and CDR2 (germline): SGHNT, YYREEE (reference sequence). The CDR3 loop is CASSPDSNYGYTF. The CDR3 DNA is TGTGCCAGCAGTCCCGACAGTAACTATGGCTACACCTTC.